These 2 T cell receptor beta chains came from one sample sequenced in a study of T cells in Graves' hyperthyroidism and ophthalmopathy. TCR beta CDR3 sequences were amplified from RNA transcripts. HTBI primers drove first-round RT-PCR of the TCR CDR3. TCRdb re-called the multiplex PCR reads through MiXCR, storing one row per CDR3 protein. The sample has approximately 690,000 distinct CDR3 sequences, roughly 20% seen once; the top ten hold 30% to 40%. Source material: blood. All receptors come from a man between 25 and 39 years old with Graves' ophthalmopathy.

This clonotype showed up just a few times. The CDR3 DNA is TGCGCCAGCAGTTCTTCTCTAGCGGCCGCATACGAGCAGTACTTC. Protein: CASSSSLAAAYEQYF. This chain joins TRBV5-1 and TRBJ2-7; 7 nucleotides agree with TRBD2. Trimming removed 5 bases from V and 4 bases from J; junction bases left unmatched: 12. CDR3 size: 15 residues. Germline CDR1 is SGHRS and CDR2 is YFSETQ. The complete variable domain, with remaining parts taken from reference TRBV5-1 and TRBJ2-7, reads KAGVTQTPRYLIKTRGQQVTLSCSPISGHRSVSWYQQTPGQGLQFLFEYFSETQRNKGNFPGRFSGRQFSNSRSEMNVSTLELGDSALYLCASSSSLAAAYEQYFGPGTRLTVT.

As to this clonotype: One junction end does not reproduce the germline sequence, and a read error may be involved. The chain uses TRBV29-1 and TRBJ1-4, with 7 nucleotides matching TRBD1. CDR1 and CDR2 (germline): SQVTM, ANQGSEA. This CDR3 contains 14 residues. The CDR3 DNA reads as TGCAGCGTGGAAGGGACAGAAAGTAATGAAAAACTGTTTTTT. Protein product: CSVEGTESNEKLFF.